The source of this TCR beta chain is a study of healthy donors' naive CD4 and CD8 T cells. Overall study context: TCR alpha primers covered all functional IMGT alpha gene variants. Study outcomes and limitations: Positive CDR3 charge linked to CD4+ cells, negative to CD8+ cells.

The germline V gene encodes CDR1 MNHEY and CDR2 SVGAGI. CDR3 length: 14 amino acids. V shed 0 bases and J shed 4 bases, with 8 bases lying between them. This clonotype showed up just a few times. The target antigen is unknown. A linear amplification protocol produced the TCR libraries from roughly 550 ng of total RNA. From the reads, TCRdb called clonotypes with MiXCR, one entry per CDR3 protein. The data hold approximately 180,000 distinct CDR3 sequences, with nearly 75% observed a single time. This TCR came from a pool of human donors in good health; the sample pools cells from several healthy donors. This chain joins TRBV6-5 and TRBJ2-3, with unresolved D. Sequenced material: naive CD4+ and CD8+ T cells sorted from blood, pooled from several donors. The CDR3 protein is CASSYSGLPDTQYF. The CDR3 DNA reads TGTGCCAGCAGTTACTCGGGTCTCCCAGATACGCAGTATTTT.